A single sample gave rise to the 32 T cell receptor beta chains below, sequenced in a study (dated by TCRdb to 2016 to 2017). Receptor amplification or capture employed RT-PCR. Sequencing took place on an Illumina MiSeq. Using fastp trimming at Q25 and MiXCR clonotype assembly, TCRdb reanalyzed the public sequencing data and kept in-frame beta chains. Rows matching on CDR3 protein sequence are summarized as one entry with the most common DNA and genes. The table for this sample lists about 680,000 distinct CDR3 sequences; 13% to 15% of them were counted only once. Clones ranked in the top ten supply about 3.9% of the sample. Sequencing input: memory CD4+ T cells from blood. Receptors were obtained from a female donor in good health, serving as a healthy control.

This clonotype was picked up many times. V gene TRBV20-1 combines with J gene TRBJ2-7; weak D call: TRBD2 (5 bases). Germline V gene data show CDR1 as DFQATT and CDR2 as SNEGSKA (reference sequence). The CDR3 runs 13 residues. The V end lost 6 bases, the J end lost 1 base, and 13 bases lay between the germline ends. The CDR3 DNA is TGCAGTGCCACCACCGGACTTTCCTACGAGCAGTACTTC. Protein sequence: CSATTGLSYEQYF.

At least ten counts were recorded for this clonotype. This rearrangement joins TRBV7-3 to TRBJ1-1, with D unclear. There are 15 residues in the CDR3. CDR1 and CDR2 (germline): SGHTA, FQGTGA. The ends were cut back, 2 bases at V and 4 bases at J, with 14 bases in the middle. CDR3 residues: CASSLDGPTSTEAFF. DNA for the CDR3: TGTGCCAGCAGCTTAGACGGGCCAACAAGCACTGAAGCTTTCTTT.

This clonotype was detected a few times. The V and J genes are TRBV11-3 and TRBJ2-1; possible D gene TRBD2, 6 bases. The CDR3 has 13 amino acids. The germline V gene encodes CDR1 SGHNT and CDR2 YENEEA. V was shortened by 5 bases and J by 9 bases, with 14 bases between the two germline ends. The CDR3 loop reads CASSMTRFGEQFF. The CDR3, as DNA: TGTGCCAGCAGCATGACTAGGTTCGGTGAGCAGTTCTTC.

This clonotype was recorded a few times. The J gene is TRBJ2-1, the V gene TRBV7-9; TRBD2 agrees at 10 bases. The CDR3 totals 18 residues. Trimming removed 2 bases from V and 8 bases from J; junction bases left unmatched: 15. Germline CDR1 and CDR2: SEHNR and FQNEAQ (reference sequence). The CDR3 protein is CASSLHPARAGGKDEQFF. CDR3 coding DNA: TGTGCCAGCAGCTTACACCCCGCCCGAGCGGGGGGGAAGGATGAGCAGTTCTTC.

This rearrangement joins TRBV18 to TRBJ1-5; D is unresolved. This CDR3 is 16 amino acids long. CDR1 and CDR2 (germline): KGHSH, LQKENI. The V end lost 3 bases, the J end lost 2 bases, and 14 bases lay between the germline ends. The CDR3 protein is CASSPGTPGRNQPQHF. In nucleotides, the CDR3 is TGTGCCAGCTCACCCGGAACCCCAGGTCGCAATCAGCCCCAGCATTTT. Full variable domain (remainder filled in from reference TRBV18 and TRBJ1-5): NAGVMQNPRHLVRRRGQEARLRCSPMKGHSHVYWYRQLPEEGLKFMVYLQKENIIDESGMPKERFSAEFPKEGPSILRIQQVVRGDSAAYFCASSPGTPGRNQPQHFGDGTRLSIL.

The rearrangement joins TRBV7-3 to TRBJ2-3; D unresolved. The CDR3 covers 13 residues. The germline V and J ends were trimmed by 5 bases and 3 bases, with 9 bases remaining between them. Germline CDR1 SGHTA, CDR2 FQGTGA. As DNA, the CDR3 is TGTGCCAGCAGCGCGGCCAAAACAGATACGCAGTATTTT. This translates into CASSAAKTDTQYF.

This clonotype was found many times. The chain links TRBV12-3 or TRBV12-4 to TRBJ1-4; TRBD1 might be the D (5 bases). Trimming took off 3 bases at V and 10 bases at J, with 21 bases between the two ends. The CDR3 runs to 16 residues. The chain's CDR3 is CASSFSEGVGEVKLFF. The CDR3, as DNA: TGTGCCAGCAGTTTTTCGGAGGGAGTAGGGGAAGTAAAACTGTTTTTT.

This sequence joins TRBV6-2 or TRBV6-3 and TRBJ2-4; perhaps TRBD2 as D (6 bases). The V gene lost 0 bases and the J gene lost 8 bases, with 14 bases spanning the gap. Germline lookup yields CDR1 MNHEY and CDR2 SVGEGT. The CDR3 is 15 residues long. Here the CDR3 reads CASSYSSLRGHIQYF. DNA of the CDR3: TGTGCCAGCAGTTACTCGTCTTTGCGGGGACACATTCAGTACTTC.

This clonotype was seen a handful of times. This chain uses TRBV4-3 with TRBJ2-3, with TRBD1 as a possible D gene (6 bases). The V gene's germline CDR1 is LGHNA and CDR2 YSLEER. Trimming cost V 3 bases and J 5 bases, with 9 bases left between them. This CDR3 contains 13 residues. The CDR3 here is CASSQQQGDTQYF. CDR3 sequence (DNA): TGCGCCAGCAGCCAGCAACAGGGAGATACGCAGTATTTT.

This clonotype showed up many times. The CDR3 sequence is CASSLGTADTQYF. The CDR3 DNA reads as TGCGCCAGCAGCTTGGGTACAGCGGATACGCAGTATTTT. The rearrangement joins TRBV5-1 to TRBJ2-3, with D unresolved. There are 13 residues in the CDR3. Germline CDR1 reads SGHRS; CDR2 reads YFSETQ. V shed 0 bases and J shed 6 bases, with 8 bases lying between them.

This clonotype was counted a few times. This chain joins TRBV12-3 or TRBV12-4 and TRBJ2-2; D not resolved. This CDR3 region has 13 residues. V was trimmed by 6 bases and J by 6 bases, leaving 11 bases between them. For the CDR3, the DNA is TGTGCCAGCAGCCCCTTTGACTCCGGGGAGCTGTTTTTT. It codes for CASSPFDSGELFF.

This clonotype was detected ten times or more. The chain uses TRBV12-3 or TRBV12-4 and TRBJ1-2, with 7 bases aligning to TRBD1. The CDR3 spans 13 residues. Germline trimming cut 5 bases from V and 8 bases from J; bases unmatched to any gene: 8. The DNA for the CDR3 is TGTGCCAGCAGTCACCCGACAGGGTTGGGCTACACCTTC. Encoded protein: CASSHPTGLGYTF.

The chain joins TRBV27 to TRBJ1-2; TRBD1 agrees at 11 bases. The V gene's germline CDR1 is MNHEY and CDR2 SMNVEV (reference sequence). J lost 3 bases, V lost 5 bases, and 8 bases had no gene match. This CDR3 region has 16 residues. The CDR3 reads CASSPSRTGGYYGYTF. The CDR3 bases are TGTGCCAGCAGTCCCTCCCGGACAGGGGGCTACTATGGCTACACCTTC.

The chain couples TRBV7-9 to TRBJ1-2; 7 bases match TRBD1. The CDR3 consists of 16 residues. J lost 0 bases, V lost 5 bases, and 9 bases had no gene match. CDR1 is SEHNR, CDR2 FQNEAQ, per germline (reference sequence). In DNA, the CDR3 is TGTGCCAGCAGCCCCGACAGGGAACCAGCTAACTATGGCTACACCTTC. Its protein product is CASSPDREPANYGYTF.

This clonotype appeared a single time. The chain uses TRBV7-2 and TRBJ2-1; 10 positions agree with TRBD2. V lost 5 bases, J lost 5 bases, and 6 bases stayed unmatched. Germline V lookup: CDR1 SGHTA, CDR2 FQGNSA. CDR3 size: 15 residues. The CDR3 loop is CASSVLAGVHNEQFF. In nucleotides, the CDR3 is TGTGCCAGCAGCGTCCTAGCGGGAGTTCACAATGAGCAGTTCTTC.

V gene TRBV24-1 combines with J gene TRBJ1-4; 7 bases are a match to TRBD1. Germline V gene lookup returns CDR1 KGHDR and CDR2 SFDVKD. With V trimmed by 4 bases and J by 7 bases, 11 bases remained unmatched. CDR3 length: 16 residues. The CDR3 is CATSDAGQEGGEKLFF. The CDR3, as DNA: TGTGCCACCAGTGACGCCGGACAGGAGGGCGGTGAAAAACTGTTTTTT.

This clonotype has just a few counts. The chain is built from TRBV5-1 and TRBJ2-3; 13 nucleotides match TRBD2. Germline trimming cut 4 bases from V and 1 base from J; bases unmatched to any gene: 6. Germline V gene sequence: CDR1 SGHRS, CDR2 YFSETQ. CDR3 length: 17 residues. CDR3 in amino acids: CASSRTSGGPRTDTQYF. The CDR3 DNA reads as TGCGCCAGCAGCCGGACTAGCGGGGGTCCTCGCACAGATACGCAGTATTTT. The whole variable domain, remainder taken from reference TRBV5-1 and TRBJ2-3, is KAGVTQTPRYLIKTRGQQVTLSCSPISGHRSVSWYQQTPGQGLQFLFEYFSETQRNKGNFPGRFSGRQFSNSRSEMNVSTLELGDSALYLCASSRTSGGPRTDTQYFGPGTRLTVL.

CDR3 nucleotide sequence: TGCAGTGGCTGGGGAGACCAGTCCCAAAATGAGCAGTTCTTC. Translated, it gives CSGWGDQSQNEQFF. The chain carries TRBV20-1 and TRBJ2-1; TRBD2 is a possible D gene (5 bases). Germline CDR1 DFQATT, CDR2 SNEGSKA (reference sequence). V lost 7 bases to trimming and J lost 7 bases, with 20 bases between them. The CDR3 sequence is 14 residues long.

The chain couples TRBV20-1 to TRBJ1-5; no firm D call. The CDR3 covers 14 residues. Germline CDR1 DFQATT, CDR2 SNEGSKA (reference sequence). V was trimmed by 0 bases and J by 7 bases, leaving 13 bases between them. The chain's CDR3 is CSARDLLGGQPQHF. CDR3 nucleotides: TGCAGTGCTAGAGATCTCTTAGGTGGACAGCCCCAGCATTTT.

This clonotype was seen a few times. The chain combines TRBV7-8 with TRBJ2-1, with TRBD2 matching 7 bases. Germline CDR1 and CDR2: SGHVS and FQNEAQ. This CDR3 region has 15 residues. Trimming removed 2 bases from V and 3 bases from J; junction bases left unmatched: 4. This CDR3 is CASSLKTSDYNEQFF. The CDR3 DNA sequence: TGTGCCAGCAGCTTAAAAACTAGCGACTACAATGAGCAGTTCTTC.

V and J are TRBV7-9 and TRBJ2-5; no clear D gene. V shed 7 bases and J shed 5 bases, with 8 bases lying between them. The V gene's germline CDR1 is SEHNR and CDR2 FQNEAQ (reference sequence). This CDR3 has 11 residues. The CDR3 DNA is TGTGCCAGCACCGCCCTTGAGACCCAGTACTTC. Translation: CASTALETQYF.

The table lists this clonotype with a few counts. The V and J genes are TRBV3-1 and TRBJ1-4; D not resolved. The germline V gene has CDR1 LGHDT and CDR2 YNNKEL (reference sequence). Between the trimmed V and J ends, which lost 4 bases and 8 bases, there was a span of 14 bases. The CDR3 contains 14 residues. The CDR3 is CASSLNTGEEKLFF. The CDR3 DNA reads as TGTGCCAGCAGCCTCAATACGGGCGAAGAAAAACTGTTTTTT.

Many counts were recorded for this clonotype. The chain employs TRBV20-1 and TRBJ1-4, with 10 bases identical to TRBD1. Germline CDR1 is DFQATT and CDR2 is SNEGSKA (reference sequence). Trimming cost V 5 bases and J 7 bases; bases outside gene matches: 7. The CDR3 extends over 14 amino acids. The CDR3 DNA reads as TGCAGTGCTTCCTTCGGGACAGGGGCTGAAAAACTGTTTTTT. This translates into CSASFGTGAEKLFF.

This clonotype has only a few counts. The chain recombines TRBV24-1 with TRBJ1-2, with unresolved D. The CDR3 loop spans 14 amino acids. V lost 3 bases and J 4 bases, leaving 11 bases between the germline ends. The germline V gene has CDR1 KGHDR and CDR2 SFDVKD. The CDR3: CATSDSLIPYGYTF. The CDR3 coding sequence is TGTGCCACCAGTGATAGCTTGATACCCTATGGCTACACCTTC.

The chain employs TRBV21-1 and TRBJ1-1; the D call in the table, TRBD1, was not verified against the DNA. TRBV21-1 is flagged as a pseudogene. The CDR3 spans 13 residues. CDR3 sequence: CAPSGQGDTEAFF. The CDR3 DNA sequence: TGTGCCCCCTCGGGTCAGGGAGACACTGAAGCTTTCTTT.

This clonotype was seen a few times. The rearrangement uses TRBV9 and TRBJ2-3, with TRBD2 matching 8 bases. Germline CDR1 reads SGDLS; CDR2 reads YYNGEE. CDR3 length: 19 residues. V shed 0 bases and J 2 bases; nucleotides not matched to a gene: 14. CDR3 bases: TGTGCCAGCAGCGTAGAGGGACTAGGTGATCGCCTCGCCACAGATACGCAGTATTTT. Protein sequence: CASSVEGLGDRLATDTQYF.

In this sample, this clonotype turned up a few times. This chain links TRBV7-6 with TRBJ1-2; no clear D. Trimming removed 1 base from V and 7 bases from J, with 10 bases in between. The germline gives CDR1 SGHVS, CDR2 FNYEAQ. CDR3 size: 13 residues. CDR3 coding DNA: TGTGCCAGCAGCTTAGATAGGGATAGTGGCTACACCTTC. This sequence encodes CASSLDRDSGYTF.

This clonotype has a count of ten or more. CDR3 nucleotide sequence: TGTGCCAGCAGATCGGGACAGCAAAACACTGAAGCTTTCTTT. This translates into CASRSGQQNTEAFF. This chain connects TRBV6-5 to TRBJ1-1; 7 positions match TRBD1. The CDR3 contains 14 residues. The junction had 6 bases not matched to a gene; V was cut back by 6 bases and J by 2 bases. Germline V CDR1 and CDR2: MNHEY, SVGAGI.

The CDR3 nucleotides read TGTGCCAGCAGCTTAAGAGGGACACCCCAAGAGACCCAGTACTTC. It is translated as CASSLRGTPQETQYF. V usage is TRBV7-3 and J usage is TRBJ2-5; D possibly corresponds to TRBD1 (6 bases). The germline V gene encodes CDR1 SGHTA and CDR2 FQGTGA. The CDR3 is 15 residues long. Between the trimmed V and J ends, which lost 1 base and 1 base, there was a span of 10 bases.

The chain has TRBV28 and TRBJ1-1, with 7 bases aligning to TRBD1. The length of the CDR3 is 14 residues. V was clipped by 1 base and J by 4 bases; unmatched bases: 3. CDR1 is MDHEN, CDR2 SYDVKM, per germline. The CDR3 sequence: CASSLSTGFTEAFF. Written as DNA, the CDR3 is TGTGCCAGCAGTTTATCGACAGGGTTCACTGAAGCTTTCTTT.

This clonotype was counted between two and nine times. V usage is TRBV11-2 and J usage is TRBJ2-1, with D perhaps being TRBD1 or TRBD2 (7 bases each). Germline CDR1 and CDR2: SGHAT and FQNNGV. The CDR3 sequence is 15 residues long. Between the trimmed V and J ends, which lost 5 bases and 9 bases, there was a span of 20 bases. CDR3 protein: CASSQGGPRGGEQFF. The CDR3 DNA reads TGTGCCAGCAGCCAGGGGGGGCCCCGGGGAGGTGAGCAGTTCTTC.

This clonotype was picked up many times. This chain links TRBV29-1 with TRBJ2-7; maybe TRBD1 (5 bases). Trimming left V 4 bases short and J 7 bases short, with 14 bases between. CDR3 length: 12 amino acids. Germline-derived CDR1 and CDR2 are SQVTM and ANQGSEA. The CDR3 coding sequence is TGCAGCGTTGGACAGAACCTCGGGGAGCAGTACTTC. It encodes CSVGQNLGEQYF.